The next 15 T cell receptor beta chains were all read from a single sample in a study of cytomegalovirus exposure and HLA in healthy donors. The PCR used 60 Vbeta and 13 Jbeta primers. Profiled with immunoSEQ multiplex PCR; TCRdb holds only in-frame clones, not every one. The sample carries under 200,000 clones, over 9.5% recorded once. The sample comprised PBMCs. The receptors stem from a man aged 50 to 59 in good health and CMV-seropositive.

This clone was seen only a few times. This rearrangement joins TRBV12-5 to TRBJ1-1, with 10 bases fitting TRBD1. With 2 bases clipped from V and 4 bases from J, the junction kept 4 bases outside the gene matches. The CDR3 runs 15 residues. Germline CDR1 and CDR2: LGHNT and FRNRAP. CDR3 protein: CASGLSRTGGTEAFF. The CDR3 DNA reads TGTGCTAGTGGTTTGTCAAGGACAGGGGGCACTGAAGCTTTCTTT. The full variable domain, completed using reference TRBV12-5 and TRBJ1-1, is DARVTQTPRHKVTEMGQEVTMRCQPILGHNTVFWYRQTMMQGLELLAYFRNRAPLDDSGMPKDRFSAEMPDATLATLKIQPSEPRDSAVYFCASGLSRTGGTEAFFGQGTRLTVV.

The rearrangement joins TRBV20-1 to TRBJ2-1, with 7 bases matching TRBD1. After removal of 5 bases from V and 10 bases from J, the junction contained 2 bases not matched to a gene. The CDR3 spans 10 residues. Germline loops: CDR1 DFQATT, CDR2 SNEGSKA (reference sequence). CDR3 region: CSARQGEQFF. The CDR3, as DNA: TGCAGTGCTCGACAGGGCGAGCAGTTCTTC.

This clone has more than one count but fewer than ten. CDR3 in amino acids: CASSIDRDTEAFF. Here the CDR3 DNA reads TGTGCCAGTAGTATAGACAGGGACACTGAAGCTTTCTTT. The chain is built from TRBV19 and TRBJ1-1; possible D gene TRBD1, 5 bases. This CDR3 has 13 residues. The V end lost 0 bases, the J end lost 3 bases, and 5 bases lay between the germline ends. In germline, CDR1 is LNHDA, CDR2 SQIVND (reference sequence).

This clone has only a few counts. The chain employs TRBV7-8 and TRBJ2-7, with D possibly TRBD1 on 5 matching bases. Germline V gene data show CDR1 as SGHVS and CDR2 as FQNEAQ. Trimming took off 1 base at V and 3 bases at J, with 10 bases between the two ends. This CDR3 is 14 amino acids long. Here the CDR3 DNA reads TGTGCCAGCAGCTTAGGGCAGGGAAACTACGAGCAGTACGTC. Translated: CASSLGQGNYEQYV.

The chain employs TRBV27 and TRBJ1-1; TRBD1 matches 7 bases. V gave up 6 bases and J gave up 4 bases; unmatched junction bases: 5. Germline CDR1 is MNHEY and CDR2 is SMNVEV (reference sequence). The CDR3 sequence is 13 residues long. The chain's CDR3 is CASRSTGPTEAFF. CDR3 DNA: TGTGCCAGCAGGTCGACAGGGCCCACTGAAGCTTTCTTT.

The chain carries TRBV5-5 and TRBJ1-6; the match to TRBD1 covers 7 bases. V lost 4 bases, J lost 9 bases, and 10 bases stayed unmatched. This CDR3 spans 15 amino acids. The germline gives CDR1 SGHKS, CDR2 YYEKEE (reference sequence). The CDR3 protein is CASSLPTGISSPLHF. DNA of the CDR3: TGTGCCAGCAGCCTCCCGACAGGGATCAGTTCACCCCTCCACTTT.

The chain has TRBV9 and TRBJ2-5; 7 bases line up with TRBD2. The CDR3 sequence is 15 residues long. CDR1 and CDR2 from the germline V gene are SGDLS and YYNGEE. V shed 3 bases and J 2 bases; nucleotides not matched to a gene: 7. DNA of the CDR3: TGTGCCAGCAGCGCGTCGCCGGGGGGACAAGAGACCCAGTACTTC. As protein: CASSASPGGQETQYF.

This rearrangement joins TRBV23-1 to TRBJ2-1; 7 bases align to TRBD1. TRBV23-1 is an ORF for which the function is uncertain. Germline trimming cut 0 bases from V and 8 bases from J; bases unmatched to any gene: 10. This CDR3 has 16 residues. CDR3 DNA sequence: TGCGCCAGCAGTCAATCGAAGAGGGGGCCACGGGATGAGCAGTTCTTC. Encoded protein: CASSQSKRGPRDEQFF.

This clone appeared a few times. The rearrangement joins TRBV28 to TRBJ2-3; the match to TRBD2 covers 9 bases. This CDR3 spans 16 amino acids. Germline loops: CDR1 MDHEN, CDR2 SYDVKM. The junction had 10 bases not matched to a gene; V was cut back by 3 bases and J by 6 bases. The CDR3 coding sequence is TGTGCCAGCAGTTTTGTGGGCGGGGGGGGGCCGGATACGCAGTATTTT. Protein sequence: CASSFVGGGGPDTQYF.

The V gene is TRBV6-1, the J gene TRBJ2-7; 15 positions agree with TRBD2. The ends lost 4 bases at V and 0 bases at J; junction bases unmatched: 1. Per the germline V gene, CDR1 is MNHNS and CDR2 is SASEGT. The CDR3 consists of 16 residues. Here the CDR3 DNA reads TGTGCCAGCAGTGTGGGACTAGCGGGGGGCTCCTACGAGCAGTACGTC. Translating gives CASSVGLAGGSYEQYV.

CDR3 DNA: TGCGCCAGCAGTGTTGGAGGAGCGCAAGAGACCCAGTACTTC. This encodes CASSVGGAQETQYF. The chain has TRBV10-1 and TRBJ2-5; TRBD2 is a possible D gene (5 bases). Germline V gives CDR1 WNHNN, CDR2 SYGVQD (reference sequence). The CDR3 has 14 amino acids. V gave up 4 bases and J gave up 2 bases, with 11 bases separating them.

This rearrangement joins TRBV29-1 to TRBJ2-1; TRBD2 aligns across 8 bases. This CDR3 has 16 amino acids. With 5 bases clipped from V and 0 bases from J, the junction kept 9 bases outside the gene matches. Per the germline V gene, CDR1 is SQVTM and CDR2 is ANQGSEA. CDR3 sequence: CSVNGGALSSYNEQFF. CDR3 sequence (DNA): TGCAGCGTTAACGGGGGGGCCCTGAGCTCCTACAATGAGCAGTTCTTC.

This clone was observed at least ten times. The chain combines TRBV6-1 with TRBJ1-4; D unclear. V was pared by 3 bases and J by 4 bases, with 6 bases between. This CDR3 has 13 amino acids. Germline V gene lookup returns CDR1 MNHNS and CDR2 SASEGT. The CDR3 spells CASSDQYNEKLFF. The CDR3 DNA reads TGTGCCAGCAGTGATCAGTATAATGAAAAACTGTTTTTT.

This clone was counted between two and nine times. The rearrangement uses TRBV7-9 and TRBJ2-5; D may be TRBD2 (5 bases). The CDR3 spans 14 residues. V dropped 1 base and J dropped 3 bases, with 9 bases sitting between them. Germline V gene data show CDR1 as SEHNR and CDR2 as FQNEAQ (reference sequence). CDR3 bases: TGTGCCAGCAGCTTAGGATACGGGGAAGAGACCCAGTACTTC. This encodes CASSLGYGEETQYF.

The V call is TRBV30, the J call TRBJ2-7; the D is unclear. V lost 0 bases and J 6 bases, leaving 6 bases between the germline ends. The CDR3 is 11 amino acids. Germline values: CDR1 GTSNPN, CDR2 SVGIG (reference sequence). CDR3 in DNA: TGTGCCTGGAGTGTCCTAGGCGAGCAGTACTTC. Translated: CAWSVLGEQYF.